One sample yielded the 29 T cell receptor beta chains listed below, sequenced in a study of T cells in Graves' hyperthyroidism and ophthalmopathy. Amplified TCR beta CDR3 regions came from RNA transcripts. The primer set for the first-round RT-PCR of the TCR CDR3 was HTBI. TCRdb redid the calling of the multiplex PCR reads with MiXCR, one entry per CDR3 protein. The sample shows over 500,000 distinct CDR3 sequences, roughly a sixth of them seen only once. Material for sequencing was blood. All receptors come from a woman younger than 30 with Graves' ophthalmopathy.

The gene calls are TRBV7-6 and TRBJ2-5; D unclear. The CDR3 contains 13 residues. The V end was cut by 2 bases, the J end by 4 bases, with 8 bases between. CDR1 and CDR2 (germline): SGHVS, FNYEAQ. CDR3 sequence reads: CASSLPSPETQYF. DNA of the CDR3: TGTGCCAGCAGCTTACCGTCCCCAGAGACCCAGTACTTC.

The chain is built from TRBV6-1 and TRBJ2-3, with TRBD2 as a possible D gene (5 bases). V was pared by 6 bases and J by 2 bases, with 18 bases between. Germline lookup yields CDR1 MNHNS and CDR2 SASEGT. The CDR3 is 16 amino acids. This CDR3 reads CASSLADSWPTDTQYF. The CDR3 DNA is TGTGCCAGCAGCCTCGCGGACTCATGGCCCACAGATACGCAGTATTTT.

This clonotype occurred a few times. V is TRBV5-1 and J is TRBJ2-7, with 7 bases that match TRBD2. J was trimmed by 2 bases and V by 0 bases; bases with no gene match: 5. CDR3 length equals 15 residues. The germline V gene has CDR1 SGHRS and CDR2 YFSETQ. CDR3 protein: CASSLEAGAPYEQYF. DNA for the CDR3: TGCGCCAGCAGCTTGGAGGCGGGAGCTCCCTACGAGCAGTACTTC.

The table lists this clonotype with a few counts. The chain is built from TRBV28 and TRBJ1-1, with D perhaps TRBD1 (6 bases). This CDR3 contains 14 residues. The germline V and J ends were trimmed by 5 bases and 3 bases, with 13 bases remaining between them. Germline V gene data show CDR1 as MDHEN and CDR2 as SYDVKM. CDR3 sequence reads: CASSPTGLDTEAFF. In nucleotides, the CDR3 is TGTGCCAGCAGTCCAACAGGGTTAGACACTGAAGCTTTCTTT.

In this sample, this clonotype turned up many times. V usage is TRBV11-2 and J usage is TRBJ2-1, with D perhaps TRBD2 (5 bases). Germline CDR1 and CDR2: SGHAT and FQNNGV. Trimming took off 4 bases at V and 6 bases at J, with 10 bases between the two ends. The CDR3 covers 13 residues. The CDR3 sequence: CASSSRGPNEQFF. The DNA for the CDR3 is TGTGCCAGCAGCTCCCGGGGTCCCAATGAGCAGTTCTTC.

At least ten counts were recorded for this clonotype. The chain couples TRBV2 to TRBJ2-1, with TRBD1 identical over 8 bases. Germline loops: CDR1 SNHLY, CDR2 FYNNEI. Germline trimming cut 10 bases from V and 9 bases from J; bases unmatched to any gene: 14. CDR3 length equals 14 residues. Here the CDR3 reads CATPWKTGDPEQFF. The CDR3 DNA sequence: TGTGCCACGCCTTGGAAGACAGGGGACCCTGAGCAGTTCTTC.

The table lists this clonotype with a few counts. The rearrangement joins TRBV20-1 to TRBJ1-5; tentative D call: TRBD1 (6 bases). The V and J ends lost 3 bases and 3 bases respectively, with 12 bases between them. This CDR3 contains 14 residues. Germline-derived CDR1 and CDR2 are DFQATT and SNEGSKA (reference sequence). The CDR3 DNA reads TGCAGTGCTAGTGATACAGGGCTCAATCAGCCCCAGCATTTT. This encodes CSASDTGLNQPQHF.

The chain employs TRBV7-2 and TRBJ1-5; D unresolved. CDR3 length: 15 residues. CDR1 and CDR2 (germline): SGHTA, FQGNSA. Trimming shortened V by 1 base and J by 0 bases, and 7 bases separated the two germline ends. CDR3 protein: CASSLVDDSNQPQHF. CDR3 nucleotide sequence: TGTGCCAGCAGCTTAGTCGATGATAGCAATCAGCCCCAGCATTTT.

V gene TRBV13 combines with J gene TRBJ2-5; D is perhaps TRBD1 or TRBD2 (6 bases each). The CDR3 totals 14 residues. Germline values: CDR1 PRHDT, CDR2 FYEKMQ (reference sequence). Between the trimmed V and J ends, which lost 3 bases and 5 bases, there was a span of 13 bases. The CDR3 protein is CASSFTTGRETQYF. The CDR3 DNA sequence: TGTGCCAGCAGCTTCACCACAGGGAGGGAGACCCAGTACTTC.

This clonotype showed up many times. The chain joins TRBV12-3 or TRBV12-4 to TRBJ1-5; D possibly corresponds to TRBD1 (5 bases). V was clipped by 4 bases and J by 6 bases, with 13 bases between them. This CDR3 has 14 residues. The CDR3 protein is CASSSRVSPQPQHF. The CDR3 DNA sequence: TGTGCCAGCAGTTCCAGGGTGTCCCCTCAGCCCCAGCATTTT.

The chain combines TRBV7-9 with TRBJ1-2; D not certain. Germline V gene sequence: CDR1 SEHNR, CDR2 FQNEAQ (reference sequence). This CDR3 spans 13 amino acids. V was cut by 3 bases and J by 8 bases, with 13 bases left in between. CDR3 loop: CASSFLGLEGYTF. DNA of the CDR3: TGTGCCAGCAGCTTTCTAGGGCTCGAGGGCTACACCTTC.

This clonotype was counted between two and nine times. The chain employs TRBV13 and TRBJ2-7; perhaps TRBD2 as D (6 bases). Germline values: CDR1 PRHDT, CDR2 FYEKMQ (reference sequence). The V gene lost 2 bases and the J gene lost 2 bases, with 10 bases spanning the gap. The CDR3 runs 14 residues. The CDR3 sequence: CASSLSGLPYEQYF. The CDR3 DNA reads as TGTGCCAGCAGCTTATCGGGACTCCCCTACGAGCAGTACTTC.

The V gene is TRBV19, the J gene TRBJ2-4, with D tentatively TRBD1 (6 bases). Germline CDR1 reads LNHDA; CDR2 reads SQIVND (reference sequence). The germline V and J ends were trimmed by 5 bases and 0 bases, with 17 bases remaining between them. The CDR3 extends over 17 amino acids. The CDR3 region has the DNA TGTGCCAGTAGTTCGCAACAGGGATCACTAGCCAAAAACATTCAGTACTTC. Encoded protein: CASSSQQGSLAKNIQYF.

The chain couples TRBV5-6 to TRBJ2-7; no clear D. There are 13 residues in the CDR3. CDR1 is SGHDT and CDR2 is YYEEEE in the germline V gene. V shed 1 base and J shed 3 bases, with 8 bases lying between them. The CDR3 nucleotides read TGTGCCAGCAGCTTGTGGCAGTACTACGAGCAGTACTTC. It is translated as CASSLWQYYEQYF.

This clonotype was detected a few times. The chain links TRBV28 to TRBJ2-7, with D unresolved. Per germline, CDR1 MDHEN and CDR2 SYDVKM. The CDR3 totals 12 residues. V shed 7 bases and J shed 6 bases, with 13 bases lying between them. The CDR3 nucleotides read TGTGCCAGCACGGATGGGCTCTCCGAGCAGTACTTC. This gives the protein CASTDGLSEQYF.

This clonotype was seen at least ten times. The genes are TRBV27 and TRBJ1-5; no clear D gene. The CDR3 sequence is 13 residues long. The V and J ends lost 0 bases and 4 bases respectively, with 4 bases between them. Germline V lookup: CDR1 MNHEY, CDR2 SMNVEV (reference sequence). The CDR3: CASSLSVNQPQHF. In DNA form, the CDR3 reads TGTGCCAGCAGTTTATCTGTGAATCAGCCCCAGCATTTT.

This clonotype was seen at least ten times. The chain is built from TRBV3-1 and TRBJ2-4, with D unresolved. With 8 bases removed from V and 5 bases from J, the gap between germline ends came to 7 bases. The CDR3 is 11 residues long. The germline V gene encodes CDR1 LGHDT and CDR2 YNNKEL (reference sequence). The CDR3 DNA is TGTGCCAGCCCCCTTGAAAACATTCAGTACTTC. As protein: CASPLENIQYF.

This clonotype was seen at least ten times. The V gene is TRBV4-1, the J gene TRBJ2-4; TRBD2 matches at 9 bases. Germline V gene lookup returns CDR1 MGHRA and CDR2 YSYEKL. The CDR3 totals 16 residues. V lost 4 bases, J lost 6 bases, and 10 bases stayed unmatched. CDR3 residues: CASSPLAGGPGNIQYF. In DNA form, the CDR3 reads TGCGCCAGCAGCCCCCTGGCGGGGGGGCCAGGAAACATTCAGTACTTC.

In DNA, the CDR3 is TGTGCCAGCAGTTATCCCGACAGGGTGACTGAAGCTTTCTTT. It translates to CASSYPDRVTEAFF. The chain employs TRBV6-2 or TRBV6-3 and TRBJ1-1; 7 nucleotides align to TRBD1. The CDR3 extends over 14 amino acids. V shed 3 bases, J shed 5 bases, and the junction held 6 bases outside the gene matches. Germline V gene lookup returns CDR1 MNHEY and CDR2 SVGEGT.

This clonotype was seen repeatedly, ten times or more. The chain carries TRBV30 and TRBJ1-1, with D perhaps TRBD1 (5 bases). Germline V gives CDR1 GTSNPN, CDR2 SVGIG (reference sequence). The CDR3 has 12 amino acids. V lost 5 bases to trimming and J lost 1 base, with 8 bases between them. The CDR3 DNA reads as TGTGCCTGGGGGGACGGGAACACTGAAGCTTTCTTT. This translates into CAWGDGNTEAFF. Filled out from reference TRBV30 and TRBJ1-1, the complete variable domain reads SQTIHQWPATLVQPVGSPLSLECTVEGTSNPNLYWYRQAAGRGLQLLFYSVGIGQISSEVPQNLSASRPQDRQFILSSKKLLLSDSGFYLCAWGDGNTEAFFGQGTRLTVV.

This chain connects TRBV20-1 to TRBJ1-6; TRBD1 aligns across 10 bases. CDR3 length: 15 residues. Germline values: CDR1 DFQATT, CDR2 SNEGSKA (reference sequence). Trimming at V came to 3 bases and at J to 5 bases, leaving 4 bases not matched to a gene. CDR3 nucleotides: TGCAGTGCTAGTGCGGGACAGGGGCATAATTCACCCCTCCACTTT. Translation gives CSASAGQGHNSPLHF.

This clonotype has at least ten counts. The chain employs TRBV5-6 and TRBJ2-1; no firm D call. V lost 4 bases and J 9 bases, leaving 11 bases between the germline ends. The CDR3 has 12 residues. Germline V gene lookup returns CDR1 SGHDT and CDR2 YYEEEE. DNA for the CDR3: TGTGCCAGCAGCCGCCCTCAGGCTGAGCAGTTCTTC. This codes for CASSRPQAEQFF.

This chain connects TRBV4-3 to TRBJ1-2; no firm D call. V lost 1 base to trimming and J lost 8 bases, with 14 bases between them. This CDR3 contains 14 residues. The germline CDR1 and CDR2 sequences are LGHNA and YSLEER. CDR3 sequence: CASSQVGGREGYTF. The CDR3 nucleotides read TGCGCCAGCAGCCAAGTAGGCGGGAGGGAGGGCTACACCTTC.

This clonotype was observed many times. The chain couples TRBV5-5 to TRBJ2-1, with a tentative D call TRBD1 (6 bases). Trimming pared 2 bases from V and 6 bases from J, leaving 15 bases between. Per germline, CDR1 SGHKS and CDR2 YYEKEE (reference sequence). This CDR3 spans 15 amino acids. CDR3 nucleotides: TGTGCCAGCAGCTTCGCGACAGGATCCCTCAATGAGCAGTTCTTC. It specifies CASSFATGSLNEQFF.

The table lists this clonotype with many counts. The chain's CDR3 is CASSVEDQETQYF. The CDR3 DNA reads TGTGCCAGCTCAGTGGAGGACCAAGAGACCCAGTACTTC. This chain uses TRBV18 with TRBJ2-5; tentatively, D is TRBD2 (5 bases). Germline CDR1 KGHSH, CDR2 LQKENI. V was cut by 5 bases and J by 0 bases, with 7 bases left in between. The CDR3 length is 13 residues.

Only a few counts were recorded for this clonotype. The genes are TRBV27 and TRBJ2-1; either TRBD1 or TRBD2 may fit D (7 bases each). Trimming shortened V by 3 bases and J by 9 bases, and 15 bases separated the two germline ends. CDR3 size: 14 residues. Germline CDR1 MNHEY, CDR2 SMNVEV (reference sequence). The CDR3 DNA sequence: TGTGCCAGCAGTTTGGGGAGGGGGCGCGCTGAGCAGTTCTTC. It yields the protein CASSLGRGRAEQFF.

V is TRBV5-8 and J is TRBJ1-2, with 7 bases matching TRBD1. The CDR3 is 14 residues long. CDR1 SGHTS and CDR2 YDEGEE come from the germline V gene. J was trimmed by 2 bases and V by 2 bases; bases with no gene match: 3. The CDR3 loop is CASSFATGNYGYTF. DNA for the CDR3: TGTGCCAGCAGCTTCGCGACAGGGAACTATGGCTACACCTTC.

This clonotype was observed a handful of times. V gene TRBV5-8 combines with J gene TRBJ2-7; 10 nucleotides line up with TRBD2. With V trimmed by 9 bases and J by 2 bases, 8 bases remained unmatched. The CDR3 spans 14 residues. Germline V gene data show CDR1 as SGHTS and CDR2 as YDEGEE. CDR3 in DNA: TGTGCCACAGGCTGGACTAGCGGAACCTACGAGCAGTACTTC. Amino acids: CATGWTSGTYEQYF.

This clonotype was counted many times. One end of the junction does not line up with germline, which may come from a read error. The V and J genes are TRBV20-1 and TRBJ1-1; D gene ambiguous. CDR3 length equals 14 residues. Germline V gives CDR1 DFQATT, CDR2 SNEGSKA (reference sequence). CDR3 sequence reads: CSAGVPDRISETFF. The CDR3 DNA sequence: TGCAGTGCCGGGGTCCCCGATCGAATATCTGAAACTTTCTTT.